The rows below give T cell receptor beta chains drawn from one sample of a study of PD-L1 blockade in urothelial cancer. Assay: immunoSEQ multiplex PCR; the TCRdb copy retains only in-frame clones and omits some. The sample shows approximately 90,000 clones, almost 90% of them seen only once. This material consisted of PBMCs, taken around atezolizumab (anti-PD-L1) treatment. The receptor set was obtained from a man aged 55 to 70 with urothelial cancer. Both conserved end residues are part of each CDR3. The D gene is left open where the match is weak. Clone sizes are given selectively: once, few, many, or a class where the clone is expanded.

>.|TRBV10-3|.|TRBJ1-4
TGTGCCATCGGGACATCTTATAATGAAAAACTGTTTTTT
CAIGTSYNEKLFF
>.|TRBV5-1|.|TRBJ2-2
TGCGCCAGCAGCTTGGACAACCGTGACACCGGGGAGCTGTTTTTT
CASSLDNRDTGELFF
>.|TRBV6-1|TRBD1|TRBJ2-2
TGTGCCAGCAGTCACACAGGGGGAGCCGGGGAGCTGTTTTTT
CASSHTGGAGELFF
>.|TRBV12-5|TRBD1|TRBJ2-1
TGTGCTAGTGGTTCCGGACAGGGTACTGGGAATGAGCAGTTCTTC
CASGSGQGTGNEQFF
>.|TRBV5-8|.|TRBJ2-1
TGTGCCAGCAGCTTGAACCGCCAGGAGCAGTTCTTC
CASSLNRQEQFF
>few|TRBV28|.|TRBJ2-1
TGTGCCAGCAGTCCAAGGGGCAGGGTAATTGATGAGCAGTTCTTC
CASSPRGRVIDEQFF
>.|TRBV6-5|.|TRBJ1-1
TGTGCCAGCAGTTACTCGATCCCAGGCTTGGAAGCTTTCTTT
CASSYSIPGLEAFF
>once|TRBV5-5|TRBD2|TRBJ2-1
TGTGCCAGCAGCCTTGAGCGGGAGAAGAGGAATGAGCAGTTCTTC
CASSLEREKRNEQFF
>.|TRBV5-6|TRBD2|TRBJ2-1
TGTGCCAGCAGCTTGGCCTCGGGGGGTCACTTTCAGTTCTTC
CASSLASGGHFQFF
>.|TRBV7-2|.|TRBJ2-3
TGTGCCAGCAGCCTCCTTAGCACAGATACGCAGTATTTT
CASSLLSTDTQYF
>.|TRBV5-1|.|TRBJ2-5
TGCGCCAGCACCCCAGCCCAGGGAGAGACCCAGTACTTC
CASTPAQGETQYF
>few|TRBV6-1|TRBD2|TRBJ2-7
TGTGCCAGCCGGGGACTAGTGAAGCGTTACGAGCAGTACTTC
CASRGLVKRYEQYF
>few|TRBV5-8|.|TRBJ2-5
TGTGCCAGCAGCGCAGGGACCCTCTCTAGCGCTCACCAAGAGACCCAGTACTTC
CASSAGTLSSAHQETQYF
>once|TRBV7-8|TRBD2|TRBJ2-3
TGTGCCAGCAGCTTGCGGGGGGTATCCACAGATACGCAGTATTTT
CASSLRGVSTDTQYF
>.|TRBV19|TRBD1|TRBJ1-1
TGTGCCAGTAGTGTCACAGGGGGCCAGGGCACTGAAGCTTTCTTT
CASSVTGGQGTEAFF
>few|TRBV30|.|TRBJ1-5
TGTGCCTGGAGTGTACCCGGTGGGCCCCAGCATTTT
CAWSVPGGPQHF
>.|TRBV7-3|.|TRBJ2-2
TGTGCCAGCAGCCAACTAGCAGCCGTGCCCGGGGAGCTGTTTTTT
CASSQLAAVPGELFF